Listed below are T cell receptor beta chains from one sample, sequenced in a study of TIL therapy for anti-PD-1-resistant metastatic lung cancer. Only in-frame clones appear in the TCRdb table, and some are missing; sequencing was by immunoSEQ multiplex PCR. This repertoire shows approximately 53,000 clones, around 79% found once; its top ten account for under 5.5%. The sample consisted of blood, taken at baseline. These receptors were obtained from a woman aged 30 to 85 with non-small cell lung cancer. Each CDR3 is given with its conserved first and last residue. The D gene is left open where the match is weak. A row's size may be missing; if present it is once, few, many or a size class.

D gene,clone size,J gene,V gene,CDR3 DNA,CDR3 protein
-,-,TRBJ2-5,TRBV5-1,TGCGCCAGCAGCTCAGGGGGCGGGAGAGGAGCAGAGACCCAGTACTTC,CASSSGGGRGAETQYF
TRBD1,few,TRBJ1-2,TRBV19,TGTGCCAGTACCCCGACAGGGTACTATGGCTACACCTTC,CASTPTGYYGYTF
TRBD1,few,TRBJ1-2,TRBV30,TGTGCCTGGAGGCACCCGGGACAGGGGGCCCTGCGCCGCTATGGCTACACCTTC,CAWRHPGQGALRRYGYTF
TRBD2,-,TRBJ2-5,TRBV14,TGTGCCAGCAGTCATGAACTTGGGGGGGGATCGGAAGAGACCCAGTACTTC,CASSHELGGGSEETQYF
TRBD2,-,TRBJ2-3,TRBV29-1,TGCAGCGTTGGAGGGACTAGCGGGACCTCTAGCACAGATACGCAGTATTTT,CSVGGTSGTSSTDTQYF
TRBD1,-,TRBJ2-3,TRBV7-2,TGTGCCAGCAGGGGGCAGGGGGACAGGGCGCTAACAGATACGCAGTATTTT,CASRGQGDRALTDTQYF
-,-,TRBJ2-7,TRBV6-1,TGTGCCAGCAGGGAGGACCGACTCTCCTACGAGCAGTACTTC,CASREDRLSYEQYF
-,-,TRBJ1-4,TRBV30,TGTGCCTGGACCAAGTGGGGGAATTCTAATGAAAAACTGTTTTTT,CAWTKWGNSNEKLFF
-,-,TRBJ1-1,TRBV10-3,TGTGCCATCAGCCACGAGACAAACACTGAAGCTTTCTTT,CAISHETNTEAFF
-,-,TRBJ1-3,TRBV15,TGTGCCACCAGCAGAGCCCTAAGCTCTGGAAACACCATATATTTT,CATSRALSSGNTIYF
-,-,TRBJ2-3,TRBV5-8,TGTGCCAGTTTTCTCCTGGATACGCAGTATTTT,CASFLLDTQYF
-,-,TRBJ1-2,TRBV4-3,TGCGCCAGCAGAGTTAACTATGGCTACACCTTC,CASRVNYGYTF
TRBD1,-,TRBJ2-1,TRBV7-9,TGTGCCAGCAGCTTAACAGGGGATGGAGAGCAGTTCTTC,CASSLTGDGEQFF
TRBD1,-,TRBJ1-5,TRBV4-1,TGCGCCAGCAGCCGAGGACAGGGGTCGGCCGAAGGGAGCAATCAGCCCCAGCATTTT,CASSRGQGSAEGSNQPQHF
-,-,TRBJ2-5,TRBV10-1,TGCGCCAGCAGTGCGACGGTGCAAGAGACCCAGTACTTC,CASSATVQETQYF
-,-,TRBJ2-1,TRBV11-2,TGTGCCAGCGGCCCCGTAGGGGTCGGAGGCAATGAGCAGTTCTTC,CASGPVGVGGNEQFF